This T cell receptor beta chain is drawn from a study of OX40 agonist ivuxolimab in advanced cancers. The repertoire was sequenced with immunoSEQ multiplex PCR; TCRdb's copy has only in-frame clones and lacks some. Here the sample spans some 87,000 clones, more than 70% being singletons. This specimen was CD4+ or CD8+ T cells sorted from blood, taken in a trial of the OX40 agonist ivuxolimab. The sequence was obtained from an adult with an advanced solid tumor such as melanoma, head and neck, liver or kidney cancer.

The CDR3 DNA reads TGTGCCAGCTCACCACCCCTCGGACAGGCACTCTCTGGAAACACCATATATTTT. As protein: CASSPPLGQALSGNTIYF. The chain carries TRBV18 and TRBJ1-3; TRBD1 aligns across 7 bases. CDR3 length: 18 amino acids. The germline V gene encodes CDR1 KGHSH and CDR2 LQKENI. The V gene end was trimmed by 0 bases and the J gene end by 0 bases; junction bases not matched to a gene: 8.